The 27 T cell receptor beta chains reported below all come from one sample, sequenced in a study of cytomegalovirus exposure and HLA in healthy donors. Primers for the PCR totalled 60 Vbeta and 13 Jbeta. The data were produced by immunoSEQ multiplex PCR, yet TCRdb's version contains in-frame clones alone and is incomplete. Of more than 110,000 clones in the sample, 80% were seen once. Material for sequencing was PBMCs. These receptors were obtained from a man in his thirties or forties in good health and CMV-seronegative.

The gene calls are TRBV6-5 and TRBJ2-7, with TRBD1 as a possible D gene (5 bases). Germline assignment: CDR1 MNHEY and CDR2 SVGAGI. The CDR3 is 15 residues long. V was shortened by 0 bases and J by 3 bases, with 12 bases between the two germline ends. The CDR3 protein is CASSYSWQGGYEQYF. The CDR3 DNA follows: TGTGCCAGCAGTTACTCGTGGCAGGGCGGCTACGAGCAGTACTTC.

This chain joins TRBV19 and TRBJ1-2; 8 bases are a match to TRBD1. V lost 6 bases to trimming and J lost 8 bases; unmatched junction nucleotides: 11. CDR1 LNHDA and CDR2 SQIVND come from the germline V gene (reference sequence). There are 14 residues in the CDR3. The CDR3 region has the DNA TGTGCCAGTAGGACTCCGGGACAGGCACGCGGCTACACCTTC. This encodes CASRTPGQARGYTF.

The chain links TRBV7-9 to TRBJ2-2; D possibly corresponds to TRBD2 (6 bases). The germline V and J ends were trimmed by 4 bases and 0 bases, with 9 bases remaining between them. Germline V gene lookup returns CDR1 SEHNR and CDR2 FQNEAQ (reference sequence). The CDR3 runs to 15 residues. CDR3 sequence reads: CASSSRDSNTGELFF. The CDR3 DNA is TGTGCCAGCAGCTCCCGGGACTCGAACACCGGGGAGCTGTTTTTT.

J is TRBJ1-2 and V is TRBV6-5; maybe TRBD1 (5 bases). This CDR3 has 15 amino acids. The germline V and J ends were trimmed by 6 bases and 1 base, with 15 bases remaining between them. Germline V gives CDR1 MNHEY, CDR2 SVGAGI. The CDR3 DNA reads TGTGCCAGCAGCCCCGCTGGGGGGAATAACTATGGCTACACCTTC. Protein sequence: CASSPAGGNNYGYTF.

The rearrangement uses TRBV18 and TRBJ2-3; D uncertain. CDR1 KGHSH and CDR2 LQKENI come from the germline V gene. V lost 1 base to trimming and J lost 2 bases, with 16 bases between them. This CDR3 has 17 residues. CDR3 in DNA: TGTGCCAGCTCACCACGTGTACGGTTGGTCATCACAGATACGCAGTATTTT. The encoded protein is CASSPRVRLVITDTQYF.

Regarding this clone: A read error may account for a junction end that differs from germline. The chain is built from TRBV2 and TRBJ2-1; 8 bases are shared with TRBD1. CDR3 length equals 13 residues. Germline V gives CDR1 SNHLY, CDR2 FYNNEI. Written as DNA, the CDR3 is TGTGCCAGCAGTAAAGCAGGGGGCTATGAGCAGTTCTTC. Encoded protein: CASSKAGGYEQFF.

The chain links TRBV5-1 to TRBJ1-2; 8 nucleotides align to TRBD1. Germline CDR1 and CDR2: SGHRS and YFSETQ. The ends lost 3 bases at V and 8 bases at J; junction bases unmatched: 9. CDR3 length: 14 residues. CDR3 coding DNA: TGCGCCAGCAGCTCCGACAGGACAGGGTCGGGCTACACCTTC. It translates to CASSSDRTGSGYTF. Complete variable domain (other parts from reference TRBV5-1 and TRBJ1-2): KAGVTQTPRYLIKTRGQQVTLSCSPISGHRSVSWYQQTPGQGLQFLFEYFSETQRNKGNFPGRFSGRQFSNSRSEMNVSTLELGDSALYLCASSSDRTGSGYTFGSGTRLTVV.

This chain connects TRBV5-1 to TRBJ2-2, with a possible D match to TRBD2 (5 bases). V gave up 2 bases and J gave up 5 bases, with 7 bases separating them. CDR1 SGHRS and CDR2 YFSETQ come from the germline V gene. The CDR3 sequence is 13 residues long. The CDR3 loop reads CASSFTGTGELFF. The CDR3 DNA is TGCGCCAGCAGCTTCACGGGAACCGGGGAGCTGTTTTTT.

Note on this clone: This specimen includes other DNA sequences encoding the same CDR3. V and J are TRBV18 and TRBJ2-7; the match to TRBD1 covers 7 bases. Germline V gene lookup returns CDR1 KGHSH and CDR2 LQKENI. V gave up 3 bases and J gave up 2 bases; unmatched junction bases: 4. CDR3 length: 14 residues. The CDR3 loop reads CASSPGTEAYEQYF. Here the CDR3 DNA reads TGTGCCAGCTCACCCGGGACAGAGGCCTACGAGCAGTACTTC.

The CDR3 DNA reads TGTGCCAGTAGTACCCGGGACTTCTACTCCTACGAGCAGTACTTC. The encoded protein is CASSTRDFYSYEQYF. V gene TRBV19 combines with J gene TRBJ2-7; D possibly corresponds to TRBD2 (6 bases). Germline V gives CDR1 LNHDA, CDR2 SQIVND (reference sequence). With 4 bases removed from V and 0 bases from J, the gap between germline ends came to 13 bases. This CDR3 comprises 15 residues.

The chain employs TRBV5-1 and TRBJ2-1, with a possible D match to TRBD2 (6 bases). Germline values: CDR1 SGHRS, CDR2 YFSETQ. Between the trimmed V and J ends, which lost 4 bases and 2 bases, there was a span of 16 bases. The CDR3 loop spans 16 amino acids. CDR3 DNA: TGCGCCAGCAGCCGGGGTCGCGGGAATACCTACAATGAGCAGTTCTTC. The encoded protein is CASSRGRGNTYNEQFF.

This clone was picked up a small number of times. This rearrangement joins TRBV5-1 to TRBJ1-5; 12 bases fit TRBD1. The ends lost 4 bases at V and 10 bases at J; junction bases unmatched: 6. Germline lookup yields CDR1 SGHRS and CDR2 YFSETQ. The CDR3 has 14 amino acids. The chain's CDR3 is CASSPGQGAGPQHF. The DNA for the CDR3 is TGCGCCAGCAGCCCGGGACAGGGGGCCGGTCCCCAGCATTTT.

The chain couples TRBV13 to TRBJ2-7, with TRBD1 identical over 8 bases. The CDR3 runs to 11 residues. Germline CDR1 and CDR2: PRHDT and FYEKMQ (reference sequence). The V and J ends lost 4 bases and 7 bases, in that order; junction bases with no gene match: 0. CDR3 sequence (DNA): TGTGCCAGCAGCTGGACAGGGGAGCAGTACTTC. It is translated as CASSWTGEQYF.

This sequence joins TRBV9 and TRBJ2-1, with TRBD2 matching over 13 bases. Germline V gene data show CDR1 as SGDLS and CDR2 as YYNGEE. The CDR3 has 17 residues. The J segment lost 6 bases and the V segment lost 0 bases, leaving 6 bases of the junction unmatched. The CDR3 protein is CASSVAPGLAGPNEQFF. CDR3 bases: TGTGCCAGCAGCGTAGCCCCGGGACTAGCGGGACCCAATGAGCAGTTCTTC.

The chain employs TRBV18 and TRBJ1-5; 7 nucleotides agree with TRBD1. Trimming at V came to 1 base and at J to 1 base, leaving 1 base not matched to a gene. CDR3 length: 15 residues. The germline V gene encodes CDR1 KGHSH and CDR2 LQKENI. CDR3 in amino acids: CASSPQGASNQPQHF. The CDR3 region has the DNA TGTGCCAGCTCACCACAGGGGGCCAGCAATCAGCCCCAGCATTTT.

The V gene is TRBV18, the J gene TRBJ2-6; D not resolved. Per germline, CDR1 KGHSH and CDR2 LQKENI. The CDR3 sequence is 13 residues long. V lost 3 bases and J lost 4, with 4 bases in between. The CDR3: CASSPSGANVLTF. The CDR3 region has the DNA TGTGCCAGCTCACCGTCGGGGGCCAACGTCCTGACTTTC. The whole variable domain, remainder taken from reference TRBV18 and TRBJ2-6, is NAGVMQNPRHLVRRRGQEARLRCSPMKGHSHVYWYRQLPEEGLKFMVYLQKENIIDESGMPKERFSAEFPKEGPSILRIQQVVRGDSAAYFCASSPSGANVLTFGAGSRLTVL.

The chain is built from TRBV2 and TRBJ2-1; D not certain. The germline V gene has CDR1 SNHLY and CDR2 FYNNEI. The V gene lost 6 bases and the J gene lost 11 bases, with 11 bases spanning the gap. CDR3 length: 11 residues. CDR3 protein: CASSVLEKQFF. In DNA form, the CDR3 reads TGTGCCAGCAGCGTTCTAGAAAAGCAGTTCTTC.

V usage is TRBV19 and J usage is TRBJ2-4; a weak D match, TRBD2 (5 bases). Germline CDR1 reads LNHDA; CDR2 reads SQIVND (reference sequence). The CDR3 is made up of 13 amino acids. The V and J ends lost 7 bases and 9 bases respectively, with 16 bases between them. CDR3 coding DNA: TGTGCCAGTAAAGGAGGCCCGGCAGGCATTCAGTACTTC. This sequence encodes CASKGGPAGIQYF.

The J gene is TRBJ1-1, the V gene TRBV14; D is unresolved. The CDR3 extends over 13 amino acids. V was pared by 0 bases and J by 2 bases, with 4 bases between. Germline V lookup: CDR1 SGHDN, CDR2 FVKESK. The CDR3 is CASSQDQNTEAFF. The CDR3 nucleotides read TGTGCCAGCAGCCAAGATCAAAACACTGAAGCTTTCTTT. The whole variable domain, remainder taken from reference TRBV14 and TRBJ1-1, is EAGVTQFPSHSVIEKGQTVTLRCDPISGHDNLYWYRRVMGKEIKFLLHFVKESKQDESGMPNNRFLAERTGGTYSTLKVQPAELEDSGVYFCASSQDQNTEAFFGQGTRLTVV.

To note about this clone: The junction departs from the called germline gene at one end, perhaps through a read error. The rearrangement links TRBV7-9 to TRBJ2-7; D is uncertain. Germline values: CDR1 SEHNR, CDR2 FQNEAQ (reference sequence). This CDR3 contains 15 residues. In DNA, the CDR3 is TGTTCCAGCAGCTTAGTTCGGGTTTCCATGTACGAGCAGTACTTC. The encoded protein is CSSSLVRVSMYEQYF.

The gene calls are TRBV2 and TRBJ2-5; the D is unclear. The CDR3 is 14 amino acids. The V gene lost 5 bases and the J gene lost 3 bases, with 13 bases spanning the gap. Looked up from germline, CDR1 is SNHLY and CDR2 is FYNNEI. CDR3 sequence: CASSKDHTKETQYF. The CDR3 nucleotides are TGTGCCAGCAGTAAAGACCACACTAAAGAGACCCAGTACTTC.

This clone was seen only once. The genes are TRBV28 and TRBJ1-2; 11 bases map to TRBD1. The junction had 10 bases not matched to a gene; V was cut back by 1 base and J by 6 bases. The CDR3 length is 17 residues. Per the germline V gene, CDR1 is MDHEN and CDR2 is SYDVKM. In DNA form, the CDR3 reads TGTGCCAGCAGTTTATCCCGACACGGGACAGGGGGGAATGGCTACACCTTC. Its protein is CASSLSRHGTGGNGYTF.

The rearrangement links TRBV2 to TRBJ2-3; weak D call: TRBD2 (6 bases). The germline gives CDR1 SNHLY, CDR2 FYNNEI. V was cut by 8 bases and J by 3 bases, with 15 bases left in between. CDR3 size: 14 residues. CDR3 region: CASHEWTTTDTQYF. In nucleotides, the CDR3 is TGTGCCAGCCACGAGTGGACTACAACAGATACGCAGTATTTT.

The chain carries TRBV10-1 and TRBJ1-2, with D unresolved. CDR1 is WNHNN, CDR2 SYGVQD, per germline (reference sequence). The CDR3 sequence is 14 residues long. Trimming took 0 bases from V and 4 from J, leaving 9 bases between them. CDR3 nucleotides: TGCGCCAGCAGTGAGTCGAACAGCCCCTATGGCTACACCTTC. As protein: CASSESNSPYGYTF.

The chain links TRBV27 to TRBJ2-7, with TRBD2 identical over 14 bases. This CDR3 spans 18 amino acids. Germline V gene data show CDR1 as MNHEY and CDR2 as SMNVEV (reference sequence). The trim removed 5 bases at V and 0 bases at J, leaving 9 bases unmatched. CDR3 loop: CASSMTTSGGAGSYEQYF. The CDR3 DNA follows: TGTGCCAGCAGTATGACGACTAGCGGGGGGGCGGGCTCCTACGAGCAGTACTTC.

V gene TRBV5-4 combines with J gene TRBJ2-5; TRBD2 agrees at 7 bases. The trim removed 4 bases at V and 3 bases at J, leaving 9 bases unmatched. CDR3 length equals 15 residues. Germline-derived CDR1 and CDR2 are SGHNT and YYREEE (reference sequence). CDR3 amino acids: CASSGGGTAKETQYF. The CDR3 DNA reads TGTGCCAGCAGCGGGGGGGGGACGGCGAAAGAGACCCAGTACTTC.

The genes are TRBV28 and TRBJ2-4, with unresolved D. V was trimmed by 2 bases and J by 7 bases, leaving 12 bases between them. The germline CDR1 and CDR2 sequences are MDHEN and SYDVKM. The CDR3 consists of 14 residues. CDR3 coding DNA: TGTGCCAGCAGTTTAAGACCACAGAAGAACATTCAGTACTTC. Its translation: CASSLRPQKNIQYF.